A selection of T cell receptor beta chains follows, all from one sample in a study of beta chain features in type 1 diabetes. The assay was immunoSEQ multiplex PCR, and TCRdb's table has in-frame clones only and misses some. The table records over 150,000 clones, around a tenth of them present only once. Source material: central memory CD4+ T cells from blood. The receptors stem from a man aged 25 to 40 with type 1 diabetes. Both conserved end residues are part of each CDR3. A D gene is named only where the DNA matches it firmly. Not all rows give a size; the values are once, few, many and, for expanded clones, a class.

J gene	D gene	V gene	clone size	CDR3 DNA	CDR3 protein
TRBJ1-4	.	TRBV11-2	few	TGTGCCAGCAGCTTAGGACAGAAGCTGGAAAAACTGTTTTTT	CASSLGQKLEKLFF
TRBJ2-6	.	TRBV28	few	TGTGCCAGCAGTGCGTCGGAGACCGGGGCCAACGTCCTGACTTTC	CASSASETGANVLTF
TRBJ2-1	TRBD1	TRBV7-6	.	TGTGCCTGCCAACGAACTCCGGGACAGGGGGTTAATGAGCAGTTCTTC	CACQRTPGQGVNEQFF
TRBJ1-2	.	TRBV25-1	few	TGTGCCAGCAGTGAGTTTGGCGGGTATGGCTACACCTTC	CASSEFGGYGYTF
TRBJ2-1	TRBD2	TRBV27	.	TGTGCCAGCAGTTCATTAGCGGGAGGAACTTATAATGAGCAGTTCTTC	CASSSLAGGTYNEQFF
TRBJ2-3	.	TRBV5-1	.	TGCGCCAGCAGCCTAACTCTAGACTCGCAGTATTTT	CASSLTLDSQYF
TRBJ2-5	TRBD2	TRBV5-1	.	TGCGCCAGCGGATCGGGAGGTCAAGAGACCCAGTACTTC	CASGSGGQETQYF
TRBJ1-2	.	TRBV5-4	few	TGTGCCAGCAGCTTGGGACAGAACTATGGCTACACCTTC	CASSLGQNYGYTF
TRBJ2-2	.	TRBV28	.	TGTGCCAGCACCGAAACCCCTCGGACCGGGGAGCTGTTTTTT	CASTETPRTGELFF
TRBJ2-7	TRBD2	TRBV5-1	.	TGCGCCAGCAGCCTGGTGACGGCGGGAGGCTACGAGCAGTACTTC	CASSLVTAGGYEQYF
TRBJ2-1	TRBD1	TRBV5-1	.	TGCGCCAGCAGCTTTTACGGGACAGCGGATAATGAGCAGTTCTTC	CASSFYGTADNEQFF
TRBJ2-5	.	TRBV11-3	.	TGTGCCAGCAGTTTCGGGACAAAAGAGACCCAGTACTTC	CASSFGTKETQYF
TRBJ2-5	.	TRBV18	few	TGTGCCAGCTCATCTCAAGAGACCCAGTACTTC	CASSSQETQYF
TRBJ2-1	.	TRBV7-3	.	TGTGCCAGCAGCTTCCGTCCAGGCGTGGATGAGCAGTTCTTC	CASSFRPGVDEQFF
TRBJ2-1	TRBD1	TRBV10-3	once	TGTGCCATCAGTGACCTAGACAGGGGAAGGAATGAGCAGTTCTTC	CAISDLDRGRNEQFF
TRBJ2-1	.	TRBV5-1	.	TGCGCCAGCAGCTTGGAAGGGACTCGTCCTTACAATGAGCAGTTCTTC	CASSLEGTRPYNEQFF
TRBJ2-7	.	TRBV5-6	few	TGTGCCAGCAGCGCCCCAGGGCTGGGGACCTACGAGCAGTACTTC	CASSAPGLGTYEQYF
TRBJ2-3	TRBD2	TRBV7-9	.	TGTGCCAGCAGCCCCACCCCGGGGTCGGGAGGTTCAGATACGCAGTATTTT	CASSPTPGSGGSDTQYF
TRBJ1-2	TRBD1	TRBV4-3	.	TGCGCCAGCAGCCTCCTTCGGACAGGGCGCTATGGCTACACCTTC	CASSLLRTGRYGYTF
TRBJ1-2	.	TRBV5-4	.	TGTGCCAGCAGCTTGGCCGGCGGGGGAGGCTATGGCTACACCTTC	CASSLAGGGGYGYTF
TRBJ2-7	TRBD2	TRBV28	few	TGTGCCAGCAGTCCAAGGGGAGCGGGGAAGTACGAGCAGTACTTC	CASSPRGAGKYEQYF
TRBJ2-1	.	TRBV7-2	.	TGTGCCAGCAGTCACCCTCAGGGGCGGGCTGCCCGCTCCTACAATGAGCAGTTCTTC	CASSHPQGRAARSYNEQFF
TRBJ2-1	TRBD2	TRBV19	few	TGTGCCAGTAGTTATAGCGGGAGAGGTGAGCAGTTCTTC	CASSYSGRGEQFF
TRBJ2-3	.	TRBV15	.	TGTGCCACCAGTGGGACTAGCACAGATACGCAGTATTTT	CATSGTSTDTQYF
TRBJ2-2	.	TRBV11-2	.	TGTGCCAGCAGACAGCTGACAGGGACTGATTACACCGGGGAGCTGTTTTTT	CASRQLTGTDYTGELFF
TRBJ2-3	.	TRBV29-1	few	TGCAGCGTCGCCTCCGGGGGAGGATTCACAGATACGCAGTATTTT	CSVASGGGFTDTQYF
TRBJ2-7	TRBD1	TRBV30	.	TGTGCCGCGGGACAGGGTTCCTACGAGCAGTACTTC	CAAGQGSYEQYF
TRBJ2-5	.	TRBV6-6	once	TGTGCCAGCAGTGTACAAGAGACCCAGTACTTC	CASSVQETQYF
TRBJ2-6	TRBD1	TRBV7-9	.	TGTGCCAGCGGACAGGGGGATGGGGCCAACGTCCTGACTTTC	CASGQGDGANVLTF
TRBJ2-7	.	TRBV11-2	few	TGTGCCAGCAGCTTATTCAAGGAGGCCTACGAGCAGTACTTC	CASSLFKEAYEQYF
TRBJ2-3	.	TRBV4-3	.	TGCGCCAGCAGCCAAGATCAAGGGGGAACTTACACAGATACGCAGTATTTT	CASSQDQGGTYTDTQYF
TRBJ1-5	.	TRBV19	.	TGTGCCAGTAGTGAACAGGGAAACAATCAGCCCCAGCATTTT	CASSEQGNNQPQHF
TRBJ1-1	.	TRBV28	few	TGTGCCAGCAGTTTACGGGGGGAGTTGTCGAGAACTGAAGCTTTCTTT	CASSLRGELSRTEAFF
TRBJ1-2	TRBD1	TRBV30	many	TGTGCCTGGAGCAGGGGGAACTATGGCTACACCTTC	CAWSRGNYGYTF
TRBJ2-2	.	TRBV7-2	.	TGTGCCAGCAGCTTAGTTCAGGGGTTCGGGGAGCTGTTTTTT	CASSLVQGFGELFF
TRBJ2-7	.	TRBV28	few	TGTGCCAGCGGAAACTGGAGGGGATACTACGAGCAGTACTTC	CASGNWRGYYEQYF
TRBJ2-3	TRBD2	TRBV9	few	TGTGCCAGCAGCGCCGGACTAGCGGGAGGCGGGACAGATACGCAGTATTTT	CASSAGLAGGGTDTQYF
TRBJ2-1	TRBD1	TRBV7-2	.	TGTGCCAGCAGCTCCCGACAGGGCTACAATGAGCAGTTCTTC	CASSSRQGYNEQFF
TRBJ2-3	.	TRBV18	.	TGTGCCAGCTCACCAGGGCCTTTCGACGCAGATACGCAGTATTTT	CASSPGPFDADTQYF
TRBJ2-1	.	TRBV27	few	TGTGCCAGCAGTTTATGGTCATCTAACAATGAGCAGTTCTTC	CASSLWSSNNEQFF
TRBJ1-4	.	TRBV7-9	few	TGTGCCAGCAGCCTCAGGGGCCCGGACGGTGAAAAACTGTTTTTT	CASSLRGPDGEKLFF
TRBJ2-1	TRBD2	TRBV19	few	TGTGCCAGTAGCTCGGGTTGGGGCGGGAGGGACCATGAGCAGTTCTTC	CASSSGWGGRDHEQFF
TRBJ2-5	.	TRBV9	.	TGTGCCAGCAGCCCCGGACAGCTACAAGAGACCCAGTACTTC	CASSPGQLQETQYF
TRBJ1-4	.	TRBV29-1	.	TGCAGCGTCGTCCATGCGAGTAATGAAAAACTGTTTTTT	CSVVHASNEKLFF